The 19 T cell receptor beta chains given below trace back to one sample, sequenced in a study of T cell clonotyping in hematopoietic cell transplantation. The repertoire was sequenced with immunoSEQ multiplex PCR; TCRdb's copy has only in-frame clones and lacks some. Of roughly 17,000 clones in the sample, 80% to 95% were seen once. Sequenced material: peripheral blood mononuclear cells. The source of these receptors is a man in his forties in good health. Some clones in this sample may be carry-over from other donors' samples.

V usage is TRBV6-5 and J usage is TRBJ1-5; D is possibly TRBD1 (5 bases). Germline-derived CDR1 and CDR2 are MNHEY and SVGAGI. Trimming pared 5 bases from V and 4 bases from J, leaving 15 bases between. This CDR3 has 15 amino acids. CDR3 DNA: TGTGCCAGCAGTCCAACACAGAGGGGTAATCAGCCCCAGCATTTT. It encodes CASSPTQRGNQPQHF.

The V gene is TRBV7-6, the J gene TRBJ2-2, with 9 bases matching TRBD2. Germline V gene sequence: CDR1 SGHVS, CDR2 FNYEAQ. The junction had 0 bases not matched to a gene; V was cut back by 1 base and J by 0 bases. The CDR3 covers 16 residues. CDR3: CASSLGTSANTGELFF. Here the CDR3 DNA reads TGTGCCAGCAGCTTAGGGACTAGCGCGAACACCGGGGAGCTGTTTTTT. The full variable domain, completed using reference TRBV7-6 and TRBJ2-2, is GAGVSQSPRYKVTKRGQDVALRCDPISGHVSLYWYRQALGQGPEFLTYFNYEAQQDKSGLPNDRFSAERPEGSISTLTIQRTEQRDSAMYRCASSLGTSANTGELFFGEGSRLTVL.

The gene calls are TRBV29-1 and TRBJ1-2; 8 nucleotides match TRBD1. Germline lookup yields CDR1 SQVTM and CDR2 ANQGSEA. The CDR3 has 12 amino acids. V gave up 6 bases and J gave up 8 bases; unmatched junction bases: 8. CDR3 DNA: TGCAGCGTGGTGCAGGGGGCTGGGGGCTACACCTTC. It encodes CSVVQGAGGYTF.

The chain is built from TRBV9 and TRBJ1-5, with a possible D match to TRBD1 (5 bases). Deletions cut 3 bases from V and 4 bases from J, with 11 bases between. The germline CDR1 and CDR2 sequences are SGDLS and YYNGEE. The CDR3 totals 14 residues. The CDR3 nucleotides read TGTGCCAGCAGCGCCACGGGGCAGAATCAGCCCCAGCATTTT. Translating gives CASSATGQNQPQHF.

J is TRBJ1-2 and V is TRBV29-1; 11 bases are shared with TRBD1. Germline CDR1 reads SQVTM; CDR2 reads ANQGSEA. This CDR3 comprises 16 residues. The V gene end was trimmed by 3 bases and the J gene end by 0 bases; junction bases not matched to a gene: 6. The DNA for the CDR3 is TGCAGCGTTGACCGGACAGGGGGCGCTTCTAACTATGGCTACACCTTC. It specifies CSVDRTGGASNYGYTF.

Concerning this clone itself: Other DNA sequences in the sample encode the same CDR3. The chain couples TRBV28 to TRBJ1-5, with 9 bases identical to TRBD1. This CDR3 is 14 amino acids long. CDR1 and CDR2 from the germline V gene are MDHEN and SYDVKM. The V gene end was trimmed by 6 bases and the J gene end by 3 bases; junction bases not matched to a gene: 3. The CDR3 loop is CASRGQGANQPQHF. The CDR3 DNA is TGTGCCAGCAGGGGACAGGGCGCCAATCAGCCCCAGCATTTT. Complete variable domain (other parts from reference TRBV28 and TRBJ1-5): DVKVTQSSRYLVKRTGEKVFLECVQDMDHENMFWYRQDPGLGLRLIYFSYDVKMKEKGDIPEGYSVSREKKERFSLILESASTNQTSMYLCASRGQGANQPQHFGDGTRLSIL.

J is TRBJ1-1 and V is TRBV14, with a possible D match to TRBD1 (5 bases). Germline CDR1 reads SGHDN; CDR2 reads FVKESK. The CDR3 has 15 amino acids. V was clipped by 5 bases and J by 3 bases, with 16 bases between them. CDR3 nucleotides: TGTGCCAGCAGCACCCTCGACAGAATGGACACTGAAGCTTTCTTT. Amino acids: CASSTLDRMDTEAFF.

The chain has TRBV19 and TRBJ2-6, with D perhaps matching TRBD2 (6 bases). V gave up 9 bases and J gave up 0 bases, with 15 bases separating them. The CDR3 sequence is 16 residues long. Germline V gives CDR1 LNHDA, CDR2 SQIVND (reference sequence). The CDR3 loop is CARPSGWTSGANVLTF. The CDR3 coding sequence is TGTGCCAGACCCAGCGGGTGGACCTCTGGGGCCAACGTCCTGACTTTC. Drawing the rest from reference TRBV19 and TRBJ2-6, the complete variable domain is DGGITQSPKYLFRKEGQNVTLSCEQNLNHDAMYWYRQDPGQGLRLIYYSQIVNDFQKGDIAEGYSVSREKKESFPLTVTSAQKNPTAFYLCARPSGWTSGANVLTFGAGSRLTVL.

The rearrangement joins TRBV13 to TRBJ2-7; TRBD2 aligns across 11 bases. The germline V gene has CDR1 PRHDT and CDR2 FYEKMQ (reference sequence). Trimming removed 3 bases from V and 4 bases from J; junction bases left unmatched: 2. The CDR3 covers 14 residues. DNA for the CDR3: TGTGCCAGCAGCTTGGGGACTAGCGGTTACGAGCAGTACTTC. It codes for CASSLGTSGYEQYF. Looking up the rest from reference TRBV13 and TRBJ2-7 gives the full variable domain: AAGVIQSPRHLIKEKRETATLKCYPIPRHDTVYWYQQGPGQDPQFLISFYEKMQSDKGSIPDRFSAQQFSDYHSELNMSSLELGDSALYFCASSLGTSGYEQYFGPGTRLTVT.

CDR3 nucleotides: TGTGCCAGCAGGACCGGGACAGGGGGCAACGAGCAGTACTTC. This gives the protein CASRTGTGGNEQYF. The rearrangement uses TRBV7-2 and TRBJ2-7; TRBD1 agrees at 12 bases. The junction had 5 bases not matched to a gene; V was cut back by 6 bases and J by 5 bases. This CDR3 is built from 14 residues. Germline CDR1 is SGHTA and CDR2 is FQGNSA.

The gene calls are TRBV27 and TRBJ1-2; 7 bases map to TRBD1. The CDR3 sequence is 13 residues long. V was clipped by 5 bases and J by 4 bases; unmatched bases: 4. The germline V gene has CDR1 MNHEY and CDR2 SMNVEV (reference sequence). As DNA, the CDR3 is TGTGCCAGCAGTGGCCGGGACAGCTATGGCTACACCTTC. Translated: CASSGRDSYGYTF.

The CDR3 nucleotides read TGCGCCAGCAGCTTGGGGTTTAGCGGCTACGAGCAGTACTTC. Protein product: CASSLGFSGYEQYF. The V gene is TRBV5-1, the J gene TRBJ2-5, with a weak D call TRBD2 (6 bases). Matching the DNA end better, TRBJ2-7 makes the J call doubtful. Germline CDR1 SGHRS, CDR2 YFSETQ. The CDR3 sequence is 14 residues long.

This chain connects TRBV29-1 to TRBJ2-7; D is ambiguous. Germline loops: CDR1 SQVTM, CDR2 ANQGSEA. The CDR3 is made up of 13 amino acids. Trimming removed 6 bases at V and 1 base at J, with 13 bases between. CDR3 sequence: CSVSGHRSYEQYF. The CDR3 DNA reads TGCAGCGTCTCGGGCCACCGTTCCTACGAGCAGTACTTC.

The chain joins TRBV5-1 to TRBJ2-5; possible D gene TRBD1, 6 bases. Germline V gene lookup returns CDR1 SGHRS and CDR2 YFSETQ. The V gene lost 4 bases and the J gene lost 2 bases, with 15 bases spanning the gap. This CDR3 region has 15 residues. This CDR3 reads CASSLEGVGQETQYF. CDR3 nucleotide sequence: TGCGCCAGCAGCCTTGAGGGGGTTGGGCAAGAGACCCAGTACTTC.

The chain is built from TRBV4-3 and TRBJ2-1; no definite D call. CDR3 length: 13 residues. Germline assignment: CDR1 LGHNA and CDR2 YSLEER. V shed 0 bases and J shed 7 bases, with 7 bases lying between them. CDR3 DNA sequence: TGCGCCAGCAGCCAAGAAGCTGAGAATGAGCAGTTCTTC. Protein product: CASSQEAENEQFF.

This chain connects TRBV6-5 to TRBJ2-7, with 7 bases identical to TRBD1. This CDR3 region has 14 residues. The germline V gene encodes CDR1 MNHEY and CDR2 SVGAGI. V dropped 4 bases and J dropped 2; count of bases not matched to a gene: 5. The CDR3 DNA reads TGTGCCAGCAGTTTGGGGGACAGCACCTACGAGCAGTACTTC. It codes for CASSLGDSTYEQYF.

The chain employs TRBV25-1 and TRBJ2-7; D is perhaps TRBD1 (5 bases). V lost 4 bases and J lost 0, with 7 bases in between. Germline V gene sequence: CDR1 MGHDK, CDR2 SYGVNS. This CDR3 has 13 amino acids. Here the CDR3 reads CASSGQGSYEQYF. The CDR3 coding sequence is TGTGCCAGCAGTGGGCAGGGCTCCTACGAGCAGTACTTC.

This chain uses TRBV2 with TRBJ2-7, with 9 bases lining up with TRBD2. J gave up 7 bases and V 7 bases, and 11 bases lay outside the gene matches. The CDR3 is 14 residues long. Germline lookup yields CDR1 SNHLY and CDR2 FYNNEI. CDR3 sequence reads: CASKSSGTQGEQYF. In nucleotides, the CDR3 is TGTGCCAGCAAGTCTAGCGGGACCCAGGGAGAGCAGTACTTC.

The chain recombines TRBV9 with TRBJ2-5, with TRBD2 matching over 7 bases. The V segment lost 0 bases and the J segment 0 bases; nucleotides outside the gene matches: 5. CDR3 length: 16 amino acids. Germline loops: CDR1 SGDLS, CDR2 YYNGEE. CDR3 loop: CASSVDGSGHQETQYF. CDR3 DNA: TGTGCCAGCAGCGTAGATGGTAGCGGGCACCAAGAGACCCAGTACTTC. The entire variable domain, with the rest obtained from reference TRBV9 and TRBJ2-5, is as follows: DSGVTQTPKHLITATGQRVTLRCSPRSGDLSVYWYQQSLDQGLQFLIQYYNGEERAKGNILERFSAQQFPDLHSELNLSSLELGDSALYFCASSVDGSGHQETQYFGPGTRLLVL.